This T cell receptor (beta chain) was sequenced for a study of T cells after posttransplantation cyclophosphamide. Study-wide results and caveats: TRB overlap between skin or GI tissue T cells and blood was limited.

The CDR3 runs to 14 residues. The ends lost 4 bases at V and 6 bases at J; junction bases unmatched: 4. The germline gives CDR1 MNHEY, CDR2 SVGAGI. Concerning this clone: The antigen is undetermined.

Measured with immunoSEQ multiplex PCR; TCRdb has only the in-frame clones, and not every one. This sample has some 20,000 clones, with 95% to 98% found just once. The naive gate required viable CD3+CD4+ or CD3+CD8+ cells with CCR7+CD45RA+CD45RO-CD95-CD27+CD28+ phenotype. The sequencing input was naive CD4+ T cells sorted from PBMCs. The sequence derives from a man aged 40-55 years in good health, CMV-negative, and a related stem cell transplant donor. The V gene is TRBV6-5, the J gene TRBJ1-4; 8 bases are a match to TRBD1. CDR3 nucleotide sequence: TGTGCCAGCAGTTGGCAGGGGGCTGATGAAAAACTGTTTTTT. This sequence encodes CASSWQGADEKLFF.